The 28 T cell receptor beta chains listed next were all sequenced from one sample in a study of T cell changes during pregnancy in multiple sclerosis. Only in-frame clones appear in the TCRdb table, and some are missing; sequencing was by immunoSEQ multiplex PCR. Of roughly 60,000 clones in the sample, around 93% were seen once. The input for sequencing was CD4+ T cells from peripheral blood mononuclear cells, taken in the first trimester of pregnancy. The receptors come from a female donor with multiple sclerosis, enrolled in a pregnancy study.

The rearrangement links TRBV5-6 to TRBJ2-3; tentatively, D is TRBD1 (5 bases). Germline V gene lookup returns CDR1 SGHDT and CDR2 YYEEEE. The CDR3 extends over 17 amino acids. Trimming took 3 bases from V and 8 from J, leaving 25 bases between them. The DNA of the CDR3 is TGTGCCAGCAGCTCCCCCGACAGTCAGATAGCACAGATTACGCAGTATTTT. This encodes CASSSPDSQIAQITQYF.

J is TRBJ1-1 and V is TRBV5-8; D is uncertain. Trimming shortened V by 1 base and J by 4 bases, and 11 bases separated the two germline ends. CDR1 is SGHTS and CDR2 is YDEGEE in the germline V gene. This CDR3 comprises 14 residues. CDR3 coding DNA: TGTGCCAGCAGCTTGCGTCCGGGAGGCACTGAAGCTTTCTTT. It codes for CASSLRPGGTEAFF. The whole variable domain, filled in from reference TRBV5-8 and TRBJ1-1, reads EAGVTQSPTHLIKTRGQQATLRCSPISGHTSVYWYQQALGLGLQFLLWYDEGEERNRGNFPPRFSGRQFPNYSSELNVNALELEDSALYLCASSLRPGGTEAFFGQGTRLTVV.

The rearrangement joins TRBV27 to TRBJ2-7; D call uncertain. Germline-derived CDR1 and CDR2 are MNHEY and SMNVEV (reference sequence). The CDR3 consists of 14 residues. V lost 7 bases to trimming and J lost 0 bases, with 13 bases between them. The CDR3 DNA is TGTGCCAGCAATCAGGCAGGCCGCTCCTACGAGCAGTACTTC. Its protein product is CASNQAGRSYEQYF.

J is TRBJ1-2 and V is TRBV18; D gene unclear. Germline V gene data show CDR1 as KGHSH and CDR2 as LQKENI. V lost 3 bases, J lost 1 base, and 12 bases lay in between. The CDR3 totals 15 residues. CDR3 in DNA: TGTGCCAGCTCACCCGGAACAGTCGATAACTATGGCTACACCTTC. Its protein product is CASSPGTVDNYGYTF.

A single count supports this clone. The chain employs TRBV6-1 and TRBJ2-7; possibly TRBD2 for D (7 bases). Trimming cost V 6 bases and J 3 bases, with 12 bases left between them. Germline V gene data show CDR1 as MNHNS and CDR2 as SASEGT. CDR3 size: 13 residues. This CDR3 is CASRGGGIYEQYF. The CDR3 DNA sequence: TGTGCCAGCAGAGGGGGAGGGATCTACGAGCAGTACTTC.

The chain uses TRBV4-2 and TRBJ2-5, with TRBD1 as a possible D gene (6 bases). The CDR3 spans 16 residues. Trimming removed 1 base from V and 4 bases from J, with 16 bases in between. Germline V gene data show CDR1 as LGHNA and CDR2 as YNFKEQ. The CDR3 bases are TGTGCCAGCAGCCAAGCAACGGAAGGGGGTAGAGAGACCCAGTACTTC. Its protein is CASSQATEGGRETQYF.

The rearrangement uses TRBV5-5 and TRBJ1-4, with TRBD1 as a possible D gene (5 bases). CDR3 length equals 15 residues. Deletions cut 3 bases from V and 8 bases from J, with 17 bases between. In germline, CDR1 is SGHKS, CDR2 YYEKEE (reference sequence). CDR3 region: CASSSLNLGGEKLFF. Written as DNA, the CDR3 is TGTGCCAGCAGCTCTTTGAACTTGGGGGGGGAAAAACTGTTTTTT.

This clone was detected a few times. The chain couples TRBV6-5 to TRBJ1-4; 8 positions match TRBD1. Looked up from germline, CDR1 is MNHEY and CDR2 is SVGAGI. The CDR3 runs to 14 residues. V lost 7 bases, J lost 6 bases, and 7 bases stayed unmatched. The CDR3 DNA reads as TGTGCCAGCACCAAACGACAGGGGTATGAAAAACTGTTTTTT. As protein: CASTKRQGYEKLFF.

Concerning this clone itself: This sample includes further DNA sequences coding for the same CDR3. This chain joins TRBV5-1 and TRBJ1-5; D call uncertain. CDR1 and CDR2 from the germline V gene are SGHRS and YFSETQ. This CDR3 contains 13 residues. Deletions cut 0 bases from V and 4 bases from J, with 5 bases between. The CDR3 nucleotides read TGCGCCAGCAGCTTGGCCGGGAATCAGCCCCAGCATTTT. This codes for CASSLAGNQPQHF.

The V and J genes are TRBV7-2 and TRBJ2-7, with D tentatively TRBD2 (6 bases). The germline V gene encodes CDR1 SGHTA and CDR2 FQGNSA. This CDR3 is built from 12 residues. Trimming pared 5 bases from V and 8 bases from J, leaving 13 bases between. The CDR3 loop reads CASSPRLDQQYF. Here the CDR3 DNA reads TGTGCCAGCAGCCCAAGACTAGACCAGCAGTACTTC.

The chain carries TRBV7-6 and TRBJ2-3; 10 nucleotides align to TRBD2. Germline CDR1 SGHVS, CDR2 FNYEAQ. The CDR3 runs to 16 residues. Trimming cost V 3 bases and J 4 bases; bases outside gene matches: 7. The CDR3 sequence is CASSLGSGGSSDTQYF. In DNA form, the CDR3 reads TGTGCCAGCAGCTTGGGTAGCGGGGGGTCCTCAGATACGCAGTATTTT.

The rearrangement links TRBV4-3 to TRBJ1-5; D unresolved. The V end was cut by 1 base, the J end by 6 bases, with 13 bases between. Germline V CDR1 and CDR2: LGHNA, YSLEER. This CDR3 is 15 amino acids long. In DNA, the CDR3 is TGCGCCAGCAGCCAAGGGTTCGGGTCTGGTCAGCCCCAGCATTTT. It specifies CASSQGFGSGQPQHF.

The chain links TRBV7-3 to TRBJ2-3; 9 positions agree with TRBD2. Germline V CDR1 and CDR2: SGHTA, FQGTGA. With V trimmed by 3 bases and J by 0 bases, 4 bases remained unmatched. There are 16 residues in the CDR3. The CDR3: CASSFGLAGSTDTQYF. The DNA of the CDR3 is TGTGCCAGCAGCTTTGGTCTAGCGGGGAGCACAGATACGCAGTATTTT.

In this sample, this clone turned up once. The chain joins TRBV7-9 to TRBJ1-5, with D possibly being TRBD1 (5 bases). Germline CDR1 reads SEHNR; CDR2 reads FQNEAQ (reference sequence). This CDR3 is 14 amino acids long. V was trimmed by 5 bases and J by 8 bases, leaving 16 bases between them. This CDR3 is CASSPMGRGEPQHF. The DNA of the CDR3 is TGTGCCAGCAGCCCCATGGGGCGCGGGGAGCCCCAGCATTTT.

The J gene is TRBJ1-5, the V gene TRBV6-5; TRBD1 aligns across 7 bases. The CDR3 length is 13 residues. V gave up 6 bases and J gave up 6 bases; unmatched junction bases: 5. Germline V lookup: CDR1 MNHEY, CDR2 SVGAGI. The CDR3: CASRMTGSQPQHF. The CDR3 bases are TGTGCCAGCAGGATGACAGGGTCTCAGCCCCAGCATTTT.

This clone was seen more than once but under ten times. DNA of the CDR3: TGCGCCAGCAGCCAAGATCCAGGGTTCCCTACGGCCGGGGAGCTGTTTTTT. Residues: CASSQDPGFPTAGELFF. This sequence joins TRBV4-1 and TRBJ2-2; tentatively, D is TRBD1 (5 bases). Germline V gene sequence: CDR1 MGHRA, CDR2 YSYEKL. The V end lost 0 bases, the J end lost 6 bases, and 17 bases lay between the germline ends. The CDR3 totals 17 residues.

This rearrangement joins TRBV9 to TRBJ1-5; 11 nucleotides agree with TRBD1. The CDR3 loop spans 15 amino acids. After removal of 3 bases from V and 4 bases from J, the junction contained 3 bases not matched to a gene. Germline V lookup: CDR1 SGDLS, CDR2 YYNGEE. The CDR3 DNA sequence: TGTGCCAGCAGCGGAGGGACAGGGGGAAATCAGCCCCAGCATTTT. It codes for CASSGGTGGNQPQHF.

The gene calls are TRBV7-9 and TRBJ1-1; D is undetermined. This CDR3 region has 14 residues. Trimming took 1 base from V and 5 from J, leaving 11 bases between them. Germline loops: CDR1 SEHNR, CDR2 FQNEAQ (reference sequence). The CDR3 region is CASSLGRVGTEAFF. CDR3 nucleotides: TGTGCCAGCAGCTTAGGCCGGGTTGGGACTGAAGCTTTCTTT.

The chain combines TRBV4-3 with TRBJ2-7; TRBD1 aligns across 7 bases. Trimming cost V 2 bases and J 5 bases; bases outside gene matches: 6. This CDR3 region has 14 residues. CDR1 is LGHNA and CDR2 is YSLEER in the germline V gene. CDR3 sequence (DNA): TGCGCCAGCAGCCAACAGGACAGGACCAACGAGCAGTACTTC. Translation gives CASSQQDRTNEQYF.

The CDR3 bases are TGTGCCAGCAGCCCACGGGGAGGTGAGCAGTTCTTC. Its protein is CASSPRGGEQFF. This sequence joins TRBV7-2 and TRBJ2-1; a weak D match, TRBD2 (6 bases). The CDR3 runs to 12 residues. The germline gives CDR1 SGHTA, CDR2 FQGNSA. Trimming pared 5 bases from V and 9 bases from J, leaving 11 bases between.

To note about this clone: The junction differs from germline at one of its ends, possibly a read error. The V gene is TRBV7-7, the J gene TRBJ2-2; 8 bases line up with TRBD1. Germline values: CDR1 SSHAT, CDR2 FNYEAQ (reference sequence). The CDR3 totals 14 residues. The CDR3 spells CASSPGTGRGELFF. DNA for the CDR3: TGTGCTAGCAGCCCCGGGACAGGAAGGGGGGAGCTGTTTTTT. The complete variable domain, with remaining parts taken from reference TRBV7-7 and TRBJ2-2, reads GAGVSQSPRYKVTKRGQDVTLRCDPISSHATLYWYQQALGQGPEFLTYFNYEAQPDKSGLPSDRFSAERPEGSISTLTIQRTEQRDSAMYRCASSPGTGRGELFFGEGSRLTVL.

As DNA, the CDR3 is TGTGCCAGCAGCGTCGTTGCCAGCTACGAGCAGTACTTC. Its protein product is CASSVVASYEQYF. V gene TRBV5-4 combines with J gene TRBJ2-7; unclear D gene. CDR1 and CDR2 from the germline V gene are SGHNT and YYREEE (reference sequence). Trimming removed 4 bases from V and 3 bases from J, with 11 bases in between. The CDR3 has 13 residues.

This clone was detected a few times. The chain uses TRBV7-2 and TRBJ1-1; D is perhaps TRBD1 (6 bases). V dropped 5 bases and J dropped 6 bases, with 13 bases sitting between them. The CDR3 spans 13 residues. Germline CDR1 and CDR2: SGHTA and FQGNSA. The CDR3 sequence is CASSTDGGPEAFF. In DNA form, the CDR3 reads TGTGCCAGCAGCACCGACGGGGGGCCTGAAGCTTTCTTT. The full variable domain, in which reference TRBV7-2 and TRBJ1-1 provide the parts outside the CDR3, is GAGVSQSPSNKVTEKGKDVELRCDPISGHTALYWYRQSLGQGLEFLIYFQGNSAPDKSGLPSDRFSAERTGGSVSTLTIQRTQQEDSAVYLCASSTDGGPEAFFGQGTRLTVV.

The rearrangement uses TRBV27 and TRBJ1-2, with D tentatively TRBD1 (6 bases). V was shortened by 5 bases and J by 0 bases, with 16 bases between the two germline ends. The CDR3 covers 16 residues. Germline V gene sequence: CDR1 MNHEY, CDR2 SMNVEV (reference sequence). The CDR3 nucleotides are TGTGCCAGCAGTCCTAGGACAGTGCAGCCTAACTATGGCTACACCTTC. This sequence encodes CASSPRTVQPNYGYTF.

This sequence joins TRBV7-2 and TRBJ2-1, with 10 bases matching TRBD2. This CDR3 spans 16 amino acids. The germline V gene encodes CDR1 SGHTA and CDR2 FQGNSA. The V and J ends lost 5 bases and 4 bases, in that order; junction bases with no gene match: 8. DNA for the CDR3: TGTGCCAGCAGCCCCCGGACTAGCGGAGTATACAATGAGCAGTTCTTC. Translating gives CASSPRTSGVYNEQFF.

DNA for the CDR3: TGTGCCAGTAGTACCATCCCCATCACCGGGAAGCAATACAATGAGCAGTTCTTC. Its protein is CASSTIPITGKQYNEQFF. The chain joins TRBV19 to TRBJ2-1; D is perhaps TRBD2 (5 bases). Germline CDR1 LNHDA, CDR2 SQIVND (reference sequence). V lost 4 bases to trimming and J lost 4 bases, with 23 bases between them. This CDR3 has 18 amino acids.

The CDR3: CASSPEQGLYNEQFF. The DNA of the CDR3 is TGTGCCAGCAGCCCGGAACAGGGGCTTTACAATGAGCAGTTCTTC. The chain combines TRBV5-6 with TRBJ2-1; 7 bases line up with TRBD1. V lost 4 bases and J lost 4; bases outside the gene matches: 8. This CDR3 is built from 15 residues. From germline, CDR1 is SGHDT and CDR2 YYEEEE.

This rearrangement joins TRBV5-6 to TRBJ2-5; 10 positions match TRBD1. This CDR3 has 16 residues. Germline CDR1 SGHDT, CDR2 YYEEEE. V was clipped by 1 base and J by 4 bases; unmatched bases: 7. The CDR3 DNA sequence: TGTGCCAGCAGCTTGTCACTGGACAGGGGGAGAGAGACCCAGTACTTC. Translating gives CASSLSLDRGRETQYF.